This T cell receptor beta chain was identified during a study of T cell responses to AZD1222 COVID-19 vaccine. Across the whole study: Second doses that came at about 4 or about 12 weeks were put together. Study conclusions and caveats: The sample set comprised mostly white British donors with more females, and clonal diversity was possibly underestimated. Following two doses of AZD1222, Spike-specific TCR breadth and depth rose. There were repertoire samples only from the period after the peak T cell response.

As for this clone: The antigen is unknown. Its ends do not fully match the called genes, so a read error is possible.

Looked up from germline, CDR1 is SNHLY and CDR2 is FYNNEI. The CDR3 consists of 12 residues. Assay: immunoSEQ multiplex PCR; the TCRdb copy retains only in-frame clones and omits some. The data contain about 160,000 clones, 85% to 90% of them singletons. The rearrangement uses TRBV2 and TRBJ2-7; D uncertain. The receptor comes from an adult in good health. The specimen was peripheral blood, collected on day 0 of AZD1222 vaccination. CDR3 protein: CASREESYEQYF. DNA of the CDR3: TGTGCCAGCAGGGAAGAGTCCTACGAGCAGTACTTC.